The subject of this entry is one TCR beta chain. There is no known antigen for this receptor. No much larger clonotype is one base removed from it; base qualities were not supplied. In the prospective study, participants were roughly 18 to 100 years old, resided in about two dozen geographic areas of the United States, and were enrolled through a virtual design. Cohort assignment in the prospective study relied on participant-reported clinical history from a screening survey and a study questionnaire. In the prospective study, whole blood, serum and a nasopharyngeal or oropharyngeal swab were collected from each participant by mobile phlebotomists. Prospective study participants could optionally give additional blood draws and questionnaires over an approximately two-month period. Before DNA extraction, blood samples from the prospective study were shipped at room temperature or frozen. As encoded in the germline V gene (reference sequence), CDR1 is SEHNR while CDR2 is FQNEAQ. The junction shows trimming of 1 base on V and 3 bases on J, plus 12 bases between the germline ends. Including the terminal cysteine and phenylalanine, the CDR3 comprises 15 residues. The only DNA kept is the CDR3, 45 bases in frame from the first base.

This sample was taken from a study of blood T cell repertoires in COVID-19 (dated by TCRdb to about 2020). Looking at the study overall: Collaborator samples came from the United States, Italy and Spain and covered acute and convalescent phases of COVID-19. Where available, HLA class I and class II types were obtained from metadata supplied by the sample provider rather than from assay-based typing. The repertoires were released in a freely available public database meant as a resource for research on the immune response to SARS-CoV-2. The prospective study material was composed of cDNA or gDNA derived from T cells, B-cell-depleted T cells, or PBMCs. Deeply sampled blood TCRbeta repertoires from subjects exposed to, actively infected with, or recovered from COVID-19 were included in the dataset. Samples came from the ongoing ImmuneRACE study (first 160 participants) plus 1,254 subjects from 6 global collaborators. A de-identified subject ID, COVID-19 status, age in years and sex were almost always included in the sample metadata.

Points the paper makes about the study in general: The quantity of clinical and demographic metadata differed by source and by participant and was supplied without curation.

TCRbeta CDR3 regions were amplified from genomic DNA using the immunoSEQ Assay, a bias-controlled multiplex PCR. On the study's bioinformatics: Within the assay, amplification of reference gene primers was used to estimate how many nucleated cells each sample contained. To quantify the absolute abundance of each unique TCRbeta CDR3 rearrangement, sequence reads were collapsed and filtered. For each sample, productive Simpson clonality was calculated by taking the square root of Simpson's diversity index across productive rearrangements. TCRdb mirrors the immuneACCESS table, restricted to in-frame sequences. Some clones are absent from its copies; in checked studies, under half trace to an unresolved V gene, and the reason for the others is unknown. Clonal size and the V and J genes are those of that table, whereas D and trimming came from the DNA. Across this sample there are under 250,000 clones, with over 80% seen only once. The ten most abundant clones make up 2.6% of the sample.

The sequenced sample was PBMCs or T cells enriched from blood (not recorded which). This clonotype originated in a woman in her twenties or thirties with acute COVID-19. Recombination joined TRBV7-9 with TRBJ1-1; perhaps TRBD1 is the D gene, with 5 bases matching. The nucleotide sequence is TGTGCCAGCAGCTTAGGGGGAGGGGAGGACACTGAAGCTTTCTTT. Its translation is CASSLGGGEDTEAFF.